What follows are 4 T cell receptor beta chains derived from one specimen sequenced in a study of blood T cell repertoires in COVID-19. Only in-frame clones appear in the TCRdb table, and some are missing; sequencing was by immunoSEQ multiplex PCR. Among roughly 150,000 clones listed, just under 80% were seen once. The sample consisted of peripheral blood. All receptors come from a woman of 80 years or more with acute or convalescent COVID-19.

The chain links TRBV28 to TRBJ1-4; D unresolved. V was pared by 4 bases and J by 0 bases, with 9 bases between. Germline CDR1 is MDHEN and CDR2 is SYDVKM. This CDR3 comprises 15 residues. The CDR3 is CASSSPRSTNEKLFF. CDR3 DNA: TGTGCCAGCAGTTCTCCCAGGTCAACTAATGAAAAACTGTTTTTT.

The chain carries TRBV28 and TRBJ2-5; TRBD2 aligns across 7 bases. The CDR3 consists of 16 residues. V lost 3 bases and J lost 1; bases outside the gene matches: 8. Germline-derived CDR1 and CDR2 are MDHEN and SYDVKM. CDR3: CASSFLAGEVQETQYF. For the CDR3, the DNA is TGTGCCAGCAGTTTTTTGGCGGGGGAGGTCCAAGAGACCCAGTACTTC.

The V and J genes are TRBV19 and TRBJ2-7; TRBD2 aligns across 8 bases. In germline, CDR1 is LNHDA, CDR2 SQIVND (reference sequence). The CDR3 loop spans 16 amino acids. With 3 bases clipped from V and 3 bases from J, the junction kept 10 bases outside the gene matches. In DNA form, the CDR3 reads TGTGCCAGTAGTATTGCCGGGTTGGGACTAGGCTACGAGCAGTACTTC. Protein: CASSIAGLGLGYEQYF.

The genes are TRBV6-2 or TRBV6-3 and TRBJ2-1; 7 bases line up with TRBD1. The CDR3 contains 12 residues. Germline CDR1 reads MNHEY; CDR2 reads SVGEGT. V was clipped by 5 bases and J by 14 bases; unmatched bases: 9. For the CDR3, the DNA is TGTGCCAGCAGTGACGTAGGTCAGGGGGAGTTCTTC. It encodes CASSDVGQGEFF.